The TCR beta chain under discussion was sequenced for a study of blood T cells in healthy people across ages. General observations from the study: Donor CMV status was unknown, possibly confounding expanded clonotype changes. Since the PBMCs were unsorted, naive and antigen-experienced cells could not be conclusively compared.

Details on this clonotype: The antigen is not known.

Every donor gave 7.5 to 10 milliliters of peripheral blood. CDR1 and CDR2 (germline): SGHTA, FQGNSA. V shed 5 bases and J 5 bases; nucleotides not matched to a gene: 5. This CDR3 contains 14 residues. For the second PCR, which ran for about 7 to 11 cycles, a sample-barcoded 5' primer and a J-beta primer mix were used. TCRdb passed the 5' RACE reads through MiXCR, listing each CDR3 protein once. This table has more than 750,000 distinct CDR3 sequences, 25% to 35% appearing once. Separately, the same data were catalogued under a study of T cells of mothers and their children.

The sequenced material came from blood. The TCR originated in a woman between 40 and 50 years old in good health. The chain employs TRBV7-2 and TRBJ1-1; 10 bases map to TRBD1. The CDR3 region has the DNA TGTGCCAGCAGCGACGGGACAGGGGTAACTGAAGCTTTCTTT. It specifies CASSDGTGVTEAFF.